The next 24 T cell receptor beta chains were all read from a single sample in a study of cytomegalovirus exposure and HLA in healthy donors. PCR primers comprised 60 Vbeta and 13 Jbeta primers. Using immunoSEQ multiplex PCR, the repertoire was profiled, and TCRdb retains in-frame clones only, with some absent. This sample yields around 150,000 clones, of which roughly 80% are seen a single time; approximately 4.2% belongs to the top ten. Sequenced sample: PBMCs. Receptors were obtained from a woman aged 40-49 years in good health and CMV-seropositive.

This clone showed up just once. The chain links TRBV10-1 to TRBJ1-5; D perhaps matches TRBD1 (5 bases). V gave up 3 bases and J gave up 5 bases, with 8 bases separating them. Germline V gene sequence: CDR1 WNHNN, CDR2 SYGVQD (reference sequence). This CDR3 spans 13 amino acids. CDR3 loop: CASSDRVDQPQHF. The DNA of the CDR3 is TGCGCCAGCAGTGACAGGGTGGATCAGCCCCAGCATTTT.

The CDR3 sequence: CASTSRGEQYF. The CDR3 nucleotides read TGTGCCAGCACCTCACGGGGGGAGCAGTACTTC. The chain is built from TRBV11-3 and TRBJ2-7; tentative D call: TRBD2 (6 bases). V dropped 7 bases and J dropped 7 bases, with 11 bases sitting between them. The CDR3 covers 11 residues. In germline, CDR1 is SGHNT, CDR2 YENEEA.

This clone was seen just once. The chain joins TRBV2 to TRBJ1-1; 7 bases are shared with TRBD1. The germline V gene encodes CDR1 SNHLY and CDR2 FYNNEI. The CDR3 covers 13 residues. Unmatched junction bases numbered 3, after V lost 7 bases and J lost 1 base. CDR3 loop: CASKTGWNTEAFF. As DNA, the CDR3 is TGTGCCAGCAAGACAGGGTGGAACACTGAAGCTTTCTTT.

In regard to this clone: Distinct nucleotide sequences in the sample also encode this CDR3. The gene calls are TRBV9 and TRBJ2-7; 8 bases map to TRBD1. This CDR3 spans 15 amino acids. The V segment lost 0 bases and the J segment 3 bases; nucleotides outside the gene matches: 5. In germline, CDR1 is SGDLS, CDR2 YYNGEE. Here the CDR3 DNA reads TGTGCCAGCAGCGTAGCCGGGACAGGCGACTACGAGCAGTACTTC. Translating it yields CASSVAGTGDYEQYF.

The chain carries TRBV7-6 and TRBJ1-2; 7 bases fit TRBD1. The V gene's germline CDR1 is SGHVS and CDR2 FNYEAQ. The CDR3 consists of 13 residues. The J segment lost 3 bases and the V segment lost 5 bases, leaving 3 bases of the junction unmatched. The CDR3 here is CASSRDRDYGYTF. The CDR3 nucleotides read TGTGCCAGCAGCCGTGACAGGGACTATGGCTACACCTTC.

The genes are TRBV9 and TRBJ1-3; tentatively, D is TRBD1 (5 bases). Trimming left V 0 bases short and J 0 bases short, with 10 bases between. Germline V gene lookup returns CDR1 SGDLS and CDR2 YYNGEE. The CDR3 length is 16 residues. DNA of the CDR3: TGTGCCAGCAGCGTAGGGCAGGGCCCCTCTGGAAACACCATATATTTT. Amino acids: CASSVGQGPSGNTIYF.

The chain carries TRBV19 and TRBJ1-6; D is unresolved. V was trimmed by 3 bases and J by 8 bases, leaving 8 bases between them. From germline, CDR1 is LNHDA and CDR2 SQIVND (reference sequence). There are 13 residues in the CDR3. The CDR3 is CASSMIGDSPLHF. DNA of the CDR3: TGTGCCAGTAGTATGATAGGAGATTCACCCCTCCACTTT.

The chain couples TRBV19 to TRBJ2-1; 7 bases agree with TRBD1. CDR3 length equals 16 residues. Germline V gene lookup returns CDR1 LNHDA and CDR2 SQIVND (reference sequence). V was pared by 6 bases and J by 8 bases, with 16 bases of the junction left unmatched. The CDR3 bases are TGTGCCAGTAGCGTCAGGGGGAGAGCTGAGATGGATGAGCAGTTCTTC. This gives the protein CASSVRGRAEMDEQFF.

The rearrangement links TRBV4-1 to TRBJ2-3; D unclear. Looked up from germline, CDR1 is MGHRA and CDR2 is YSYEKL. Trimming stripped 4 bases from V and 3 bases from J, with 14 bases between. This CDR3 comprises 15 residues. As DNA, the CDR3 is TGCGCCAGCAGCCTGCGCGACTCTCAAACAGATACGCAGTATTTT. Its translation: CASSLRDSQTDTQYF.

This chain links TRBV18 with TRBJ2-2; the match to TRBD1 covers 10 bases. The CDR3 has 16 amino acids. Trimming at V came to 4 bases and at J to 5 bases, leaving 7 bases not matched to a gene. Germline V CDR1 and CDR2: KGHSH, LQKENI. The CDR3 loop reads CASSRRDRGRTGELFF. The CDR3 nucleotides read TGTGCCAGCTCACGACGGGACAGGGGTAGGACCGGGGAGCTGTTTTTT.

This sequence joins TRBV7-8 and TRBJ2-7; D is unclear. There are 11 residues in the CDR3. Deletions cut 5 bases from V and 6 bases from J, with 8 bases between. Germline CDR1 and CDR2: SGHVS and FQNEAQ. Here the CDR3 DNA reads TGTGCCAGCAGCCCCCGACTCGAGCAGTACTTC. This codes for CASSPRLEQYF.

The V call is TRBV7-3, the J call TRBJ2-3; 9 bases agree with TRBD2. The CDR3 runs to 16 residues. V lost 2 bases to trimming and J lost 5 bases; unmatched junction nucleotides: 8. Germline CDR1 SGHTA, CDR2 FQGTGA. The CDR3 loop reads CASSLGREGGQDTQYF. CDR3 bases: TGTGCCAGCAGCTTAGGGCGGGAGGGGGGCCAAGATACGCAGTATTTT.

This clone has a single count. This chain connects TRBV4-3 to TRBJ2-3, with 7 bases fitting TRBD2. CDR1 LGHNA and CDR2 YSLEER come from the germline V gene. This CDR3 contains 15 residues. V shed 4 bases, J shed 0 bases, and the junction held 4 bases outside the gene matches. CDR3 coding DNA: TGCGCCAGCAGCCCGACGGGAGGTAGCACAGATACGCAGTATTTT. It is translated as CASSPTGGSTDTQYF.

This clone was seen only once. The CDR3 nucleotides read TGTGCCAGCAGCCGTATGGGCGGGCCAAAACAAAACATTCAGTACTTC. Amino acid sequence: CASSRMGGPKQNIQYF. The chain uses TRBV11-2 and TRBJ2-4; D is perhaps TRBD2 (5 bases). CDR1 and CDR2 (germline): SGHAT, FQNNGV. With 5 bases removed from V and 5 bases from J, the gap between germline ends came to 19 bases. The CDR3 contains 16 residues.

The rearrangement uses TRBV6-1 and TRBJ1-5; 8 bases match TRBD1. Germline CDR1 reads MNHNS; CDR2 reads SASEGT. This CDR3 is built from 13 residues. V shed 8 bases and J 7 bases; nucleotides not matched to a gene: 7. The CDR3 DNA follows: TGTGCCAGCTTAGCGACAGGGGAACAGCCCCAGCATTTT. Translation gives CASLATGEQPQHF.

The CDR3 sequence: CASRSGGLNEQFF. The DNA for the CDR3 is TGTGCCAGCAGGAGCGGGGGACTGAATGAGCAGTTCTTC. The chain carries TRBV28 and TRBJ2-1, with TRBD2 matching 8 bases. CDR3 length: 13 amino acids. CDR1 and CDR2 (germline): MDHEN, SYDVKM. With V trimmed by 6 bases and J by 7 bases, 5 bases remained unmatched.

The chain links TRBV28 to TRBJ2-3; TRBD2 might be the D (5 bases). This CDR3 has 15 amino acids. Germline values: CDR1 MDHEN, CDR2 SYDVKM. V lost 5 bases, J lost 2 bases, and 14 bases lay in between. CDR3 protein: CASSRPRLNTDTQYF. The CDR3, as DNA: TGTGCCAGCAGTCGGCCCCGACTAAACACAGATACGCAGTATTTT.

The chain links TRBV18 to TRBJ1-1; tentative D call: TRBD1 (6 bases). Per germline, CDR1 KGHSH and CDR2 LQKENI. Trimming removed 5 bases from V and 1 base from J, with 11 bases in between. The CDR3 consists of 14 residues. DNA for the CDR3: TGTGCCAGCTCAGGGGGCAGGGGGAACACTGAAGCTTTCTTT. Its translation is CASSGGRGNTEAFF.

The chain carries TRBV27 and TRBJ1-5, with no clear D. V lost 2 bases and J 6 bases, leaving 11 bases between the germline ends. The CDR3 totals 14 residues. Per germline, CDR1 MNHEY and CDR2 SMNVEV (reference sequence). The CDR3 DNA is TGTGCCAGCAGTTTAAGATTTTCGGGTCAGCCCCAGCATTTT. As protein: CASSLRFSGQPQHF.

The chain employs TRBV5-1 and TRBJ1-3; the D is unclear. CDR3 length: 14 residues. Germline CDR1 SGHRS, CDR2 YFSETQ. V lost 0 bases, J lost 3 bases, and 7 bases lay in between. In DNA, the CDR3 is TGCGCCAGCAGCTTGGGAGGAGTTGGAAACACCATATATTTT. This translates into CASSLGGVGNTIYF.

The rearrangement uses TRBV6-5 and TRBJ1-1; 9 bases match TRBD1. Germline trimming cut 2 bases from V and 6 bases from J; bases unmatched to any gene: 10. CDR3 size: 16 residues. CDR1 is MNHEY, CDR2 SVGAGI, per germline. The CDR3 nucleotides read TGTGCCAGCAGTTACCTCCAGGGACAGGGAACGGCTGAAGCTTTCTTT. Protein: CASSYLQGQGTAEAFF.

The J gene is TRBJ2-7, the V gene TRBV10-3; TRBD2 matches 14 bases. This CDR3 comprises 17 residues. Germline trimming cut 7 bases from V and 0 bases from J; bases unmatched to any gene: 8. Germline CDR1 ENHRY, CDR2 SYGVKD. CDR3 coding DNA: TGTGCCATCAAAAATGGACTAGCGGGAGGCCGCTCCTACGAGCAGTACTTC. This gives the protein CAIKNGLAGGRSYEQYF.

The rearrangement uses TRBV5-5 and TRBJ1-1; D remains ambiguous. Germline V lookup: CDR1 SGHKS, CDR2 YYEKEE (reference sequence). This CDR3 contains 13 residues. V gave up 1 base and J gave up 0 bases, with 4 bases separating them. The CDR3 region has the DNA TGTGCCAGCAGCTTGAGCCTGAACACTGAAGCTTTCTTT. This sequence encodes CASSLSLNTEAFF.

This clone was recorded a few times. The chain joins TRBV6-1 to TRBJ2-2, with D possibly matching TRBD2 (6 bases). The CDR3 extends over 15 amino acids. Looked up from germline, CDR1 is MNHNS and CDR2 is SASEGT. V lost 7 bases and J lost 0, with 12 bases in between. The CDR3 sequence: CASIRSGPNTGELFF. CDR3 nucleotide sequence: TGTGCCAGCATCCGGAGCGGGCCGAACACCGGGGAGCTGTTTTTT.